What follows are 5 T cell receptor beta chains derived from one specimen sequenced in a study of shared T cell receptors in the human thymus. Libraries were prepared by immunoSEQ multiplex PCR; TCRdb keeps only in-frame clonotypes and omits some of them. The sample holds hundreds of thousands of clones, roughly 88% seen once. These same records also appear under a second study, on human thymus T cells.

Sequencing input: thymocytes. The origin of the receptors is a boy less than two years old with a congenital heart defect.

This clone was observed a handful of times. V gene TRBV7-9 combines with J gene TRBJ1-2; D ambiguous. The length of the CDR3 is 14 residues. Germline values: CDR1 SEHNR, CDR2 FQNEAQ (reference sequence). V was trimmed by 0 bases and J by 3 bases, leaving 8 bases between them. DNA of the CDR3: TGTGCCAGCAGCTTAGCGGAACGGGACTATGGCTACACCTTC. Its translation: CASSLAERDYGYTF. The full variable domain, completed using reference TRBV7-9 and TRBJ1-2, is DTGVSQNPRHKITKRGQNVTFRCDPISEHNRLYWYRQTLGQGPEFLTYFQNEAQLEKSRLLSDRFSAERPKGSFSTLEIQRTEQGDSAMYLCASSLAERDYGYTFGSGTRLTVV.

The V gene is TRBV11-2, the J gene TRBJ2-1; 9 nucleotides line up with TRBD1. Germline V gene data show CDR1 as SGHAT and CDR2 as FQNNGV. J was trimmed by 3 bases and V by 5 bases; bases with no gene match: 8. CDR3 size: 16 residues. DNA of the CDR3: TGTGCCAGCAGCCCTTCAAGGACAGGGGACTACAATGAGCAGTTCTTC. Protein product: CASSPSRTGDYNEQFF.

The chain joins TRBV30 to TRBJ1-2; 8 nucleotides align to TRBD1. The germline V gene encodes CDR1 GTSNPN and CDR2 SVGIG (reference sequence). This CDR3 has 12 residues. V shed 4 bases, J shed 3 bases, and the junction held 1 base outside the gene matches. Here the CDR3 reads CAWTGGDYGYTF. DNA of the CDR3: TGTGCCTGGACAGGGGGCGACTATGGCTACACCTTC.

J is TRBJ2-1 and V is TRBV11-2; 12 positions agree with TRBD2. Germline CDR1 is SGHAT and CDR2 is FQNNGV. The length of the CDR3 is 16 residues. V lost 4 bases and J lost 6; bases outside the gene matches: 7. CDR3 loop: CASSSQRTSGINEQFF. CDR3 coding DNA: TGTGCCAGCAGCTCGCAGAGGACTAGCGGGATCAATGAGCAGTTCTTC.

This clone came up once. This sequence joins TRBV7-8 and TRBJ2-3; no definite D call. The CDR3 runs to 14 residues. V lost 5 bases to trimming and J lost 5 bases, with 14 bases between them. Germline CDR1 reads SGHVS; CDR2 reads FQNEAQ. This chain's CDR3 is CASSPKLPGDTQYF. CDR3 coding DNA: TGTGCCAGCAGCCCTAAGCTCCCCGGAGATACGCAGTATTTT.